What follows are 16 T cell receptor beta chains derived from one specimen sequenced in a study of T-cell memory formation after mild COVID-19. MiXCR, applied by TCRdb to the 5' RACE reads, yields one record per CDR3 protein. Here the sample spans 250,000 to 300,000 distinct CDR3 sequences, about 16% being singletons. Sequencing was carried out using PBMCs or a T cell subset sorted from them (not recorded which). These receptor sequences come from a man younger than 35 who had mild COVID-19 (a few samples of this study predate the infection). Cell type and time point are not known.

Here the CDR3 reads CASSLGGYYGYTF. In nucleotides, the CDR3 is TGTGCCAGCAGCCTCGGTGGATACTATGGCTACACCTTC. The chain uses TRBV7-3 and TRBJ1-2; D unclear. Germline values: CDR1 SGHTA, CDR2 FQGTGA. This CDR3 region has 13 residues. V was trimmed by 5 bases and J by 3 bases, leaving 10 bases between them.

This clonotype was counted between two and nine times. The chain is built from TRBV10-3 and TRBJ1-1; D gene uncertain. The germline CDR1 and CDR2 sequences are ENHRY and SYGVKD. CDR3 length equals 14 residues. V lost 4 bases and J 2 bases, leaving 11 bases between the germline ends. CDR3 coding DNA: TGTGCCATCAGTGTAAGGGCAGATAACACTGAAGCTTTCTTT. Residues: CAISVRADNTEAFF.

This clonotype was seen a few times. V gene TRBV29-1 combines with J gene TRBJ2-7; D is perhaps TRBD1 (6 bases). The V gene's germline CDR1 is SQVTM and CDR2 ANQGSEA. V shed 0 bases and J shed 3 bases, with 15 bases lying between them. This CDR3 is built from 15 residues. DNA of the CDR3: TGCAGCGTTGAAGACAAGACAGGAGCCTACTACGAGCAGTACTTC. It encodes CSVEDKTGAYYEQYF.

The rearrangement uses TRBV29-1 and TRBJ2-7; 7 bases map to TRBD1. The CDR3 runs to 13 residues. Trimming took 5 bases from V and 7 from J; bases not matched to a gene: 11. Germline CDR1 is SQVTM and CDR2 is ANQGSEA. CDR3 amino acids: CSVNREGASEQYV. CDR3 sequence (DNA): TGCAGCGTTAATAGAGAGGGGGCGAGTGAGCAGTACGTC.

This clonotype was seen at least ten times. The rearrangement links TRBV6-5 to TRBJ1-2, with a tentative D call TRBD1 (6 bases). The CDR3 consists of 15 residues. V gave up 6 bases and J gave up 0 bases, with 14 bases separating them. Per the germline V gene, CDR1 is MNHEY and CDR2 is SVGAGI. CDR3 sequence reads: CASSPAGAANYGYTF. CDR3 sequence (DNA): TGTGCCAGCAGCCCCGCAGGGGCAGCTAACTATGGCTACACCTTC.

In its sample, this clonotype was seen a few times. This CDR3 reads CASSLVLAVSDTQYF. CDR3 coding DNA: TGTGCCAGCAGCTTAGTACTAGCGGTTTCAGATACGCAGTATTTT. The chain uses TRBV7-2 and TRBJ2-3, with 8 bases lining up with TRBD2. Trimming removed 1 base from V and 4 bases from J; junction bases left unmatched: 4. Germline values: CDR1 SGHTA, CDR2 FQGNSA. The length of the CDR3 is 15 residues.

This clonotype was seen a handful of times. The V and J genes are TRBV6-2 or TRBV6-3 and TRBJ2-7, with 10 bases identical to TRBD1. CDR3 size: 14 residues. Germline V gene data show CDR1 as MNHEY and CDR2 as SVGEGT. The junction had 4 bases not matched to a gene; V was cut back by 6 bases and J by 2 bases. DNA of the CDR3: TGTGCCAGCAGCCGACAGGGGGCTGCCTACGAGCAGTACGTC. Translating it yields CASSRQGAAYEQYV.

V is TRBV20-1 and J is TRBJ1-2; D might be TRBD1 (6 bases). The V and J ends lost 3 bases and 4 bases respectively, with 12 bases between them. The CDR3 length is 13 residues. CDR1 and CDR2 (germline): DFQATT, SNEGSKA (reference sequence). CDR3 nucleotide sequence: TGCAGTGCTAGGGAGACAGGTCGCTATGGCTACACCTTC. Translated: CSARETGRYGYTF.

This clonotype was counted only a few times. The CDR3 is CASSPAPWTEAFF. For the CDR3, the DNA is TGTGCCAGCAGCCCAGCCCCATGGACTGAAGCTTTCTTT. The V gene is TRBV13, the J gene TRBJ1-1, with D hard to call. The V end was cut by 5 bases, the J end by 5 bases, with 12 bases between. Germline-derived CDR1 and CDR2 are PRHDT and FYEKMQ (reference sequence). CDR3 length equals 13 residues.

Ten or more counts support this clonotype. The chain has TRBV5-1 and TRBJ2-3; D is unresolved. The CDR3 runs to 14 residues. V was cut by 4 bases and J by 4 bases, with 13 bases left in between. The germline CDR1 and CDR2 sequences are SGHRS and YFSETQ. The CDR3 loop is CASSHSNSADTQYF. The CDR3 DNA sequence: TGCGCCAGCAGCCATAGTAATTCTGCAGATACGCAGTATTTT. The variable domain in full, with the rest retrieved from reference TRBV5-1 and TRBJ2-3, is KAGVTQTPRYLIKTRGQQVTLSCSPISGHRSVSWYQQTPGQGLQFLFEYFSETQRNKGNFPGRFSGRQFSNSRSEMNVSTLELGDSALYLCASSHSNSADTQYFGPGTRLTVL.

The V and J genes are TRBV7-9 and TRBJ1-2; D is uncertain. The germline V gene encodes CDR1 SEHNR and CDR2 FQNEAQ (reference sequence). There are 11 residues in the CDR3. Trimming stripped 6 bases from V and 12 bases from J, with 14 bases between. For the CDR3, the DNA is TGTGCCAGCAGACCCCCCGAGGTCCACACCTTC. Protein sequence: CASRPPEVHTF.

This clonotype came up a few times. The CDR3 DNA follows: TGTGCCAGCAGCCCACGGACAGGGATAGGCTCTGGAAACACCATATATTTT. Amino acids: CASSPRTGIGSGNTIYF. The rearrangement uses TRBV7-2 and TRBJ1-3, with 8 bases matching TRBD1. This CDR3 spans 17 amino acids. The germline V gene has CDR1 SGHTA and CDR2 FQGNSA. The ends lost 5 bases at V and 0 bases at J; junction bases unmatched: 9. Full variable domain (missing parts from reference TRBV7-2 and TRBJ1-3): GAGVSQSPSNKVTEKGKDVELRCDPISGHTALYWYRQSLGQGLEFLIYFQGNSAPDKSGLPSDRFSAERTGGSVSTLTIQRTQQEDSAVYLCASSPRTGIGSGNTIYFGEGSWLTVV.

This clonotype has only a few counts. The genes are TRBV5-1 and TRBJ2-5; D remains unclear. The CDR3 contains 14 residues. Germline CDR1 SGHRS, CDR2 YFSETQ. The V gene lost 7 bases and the J gene lost 0 bases, with 13 bases spanning the gap. The CDR3: CASQKGNNQETQYF. For the CDR3, the DNA is TGCGCCAGCCAAAAAGGGAACAACCAAGAGACCCAGTACTTC.

This clonotype was counted a few times. DNA of the CDR3: TGTGCCAGCAGCTCTCAACAGGGGGCCCGGGAGCAGTACGTC. This sequence encodes CASSSQQGAREQYV. This chain links TRBV11-2 with TRBJ2-7; 9 bases map to TRBD1. V was pared by 4 bases and J by 7 bases, with 8 bases of the junction left unmatched. From germline, CDR1 is SGHAT and CDR2 FQNNGV. The CDR3 covers 14 residues.

This chain connects TRBV7-9 to TRBJ2-5; D is unresolved. The V and J ends lost 6 bases and 1 base respectively, with 12 bases between them. Germline CDR1 is SEHNR and CDR2 is FQNEAQ (reference sequence). The CDR3 runs to 14 residues. The chain's CDR3 is CASSLRGVQETQYF. CDR3 DNA sequence: TGTGCCAGCAGTTTACGTGGGGTCCAAGAGACCCAGTACTTC.

The chain employs TRBV10-2 and TRBJ1-2, with D possibly matching TRBD1 (5 bases). CDR3 length: 12 amino acids. The ends were cut back, 4 bases at V and 4 bases at J, with 7 bases in the middle. CDR1 WSHSY and CDR2 SAAADI come from the germline V gene. CDR3 amino acids: CASSGQSYGYTF. DNA for the CDR3: TGCGCCAGCAGTGGACAGTCCTATGGCTACACCTTC.